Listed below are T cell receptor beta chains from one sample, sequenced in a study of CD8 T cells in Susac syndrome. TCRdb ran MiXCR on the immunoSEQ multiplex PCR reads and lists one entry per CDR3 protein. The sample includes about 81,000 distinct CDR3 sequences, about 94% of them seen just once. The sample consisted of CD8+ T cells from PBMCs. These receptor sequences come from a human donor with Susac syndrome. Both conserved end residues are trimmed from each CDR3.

CDR3 protein: ASSKDGAGRETQY
J gene: TRBJ2-5
V gene: TRBV21-1

CDR3 protein: ASSVGAGLQETQY
J gene: TRBJ2-5
V gene: TRBV9

CDR3 protein: AISGPSGRTSGYNEQF
J gene: TRBJ2-1
V gene: TRBV10-3

CDR3 protein: ASSTLGQGQNTEAF
J gene: TRBJ1-1
V gene: TRBV6-2/TRBV6-3

CDR3 protein: SVAGTLEGYEQY
J gene: TRBJ2-7
V gene: TRBV29-1

CDR3 protein: ATSDFGTDQETQY
J gene: TRBJ2-5
V gene: TRBV24-1

CDR3 protein: ASSIGTPIATNTEAF
J gene: TRBJ1-1
V gene: TRBV5-1

CDR3 protein: ASSYRGTGTEAF
J gene: TRBJ1-1
V gene: TRBV6-2/TRBV6-3

CDR3 protein: AISEGDYEQY
J gene: TRBJ2-7
V gene: TRBV10-3

CDR3 protein: ASSQISGSIYEQF
J gene: TRBJ2-1
V gene: TRBV3-1

CDR3 protein: ATESAQGSPLH
J gene: TRBJ1-6
V gene: TRBV15

CDR3 protein: ASSHTDGANVLT
J gene: TRBJ2-6
V gene: TRBV9

CDR3 protein: SYEGRVT
J gene: TRBJ1-2
V gene: TRBV29-1

CDR3 protein: ASIPSTGGAWGTEAF
J gene: TRBJ1-1
V gene: TRBV27

CDR3 protein: ASSLPDGETQY
J gene: TRBJ2-5
V gene: TRBV5-8

CDR3 protein: ASTWLGNTEAF
J gene: TRBJ1-1
V gene: TRBV12-3/TRBV12-4

CDR3 protein: ASSLWSFPQH
J gene: TRBJ1-5
V gene: TRBV7-9

CDR3 protein: SVVGTSGSYEQF
J gene: TRBJ2-1
V gene: TRBV29-1

CDR3 protein: ASSQNRDNSYEQY
J gene: TRBJ2-7
V gene: TRBV3-1

CDR3 protein: AWSAYPTGVVSAEAF
J gene: TRBJ1-1
V gene: TRBV30

CDR3 protein: ASSSPPGNGEKLF
J gene: TRBJ1-4
V gene: TRBV27

CDR3 protein: ASKYSGTVEQY
J gene: TRBJ2-7
V gene: TRBV6-5

CDR3 protein: ASSLAPTSGAPSGTQY
J gene: TRBJ2-3
V gene: TRBV28

CDR3 protein: ASSSAGSNQPQH
J gene: TRBJ1-5
V gene: TRBV12-3/TRBV12-4

CDR3 protein: ASSEPGIYEQY
J gene: TRBJ2-7
V gene: TRBV2

CDR3 protein: ASSWPVNYGYT
J gene: TRBJ1-2
V gene: TRBV7-9

CDR3 protein: ATSRLPWAPSETSGPNEQF
J gene: TRBJ2-1
V gene: TRBV15

CDR3 protein: ASSPGQGASTEAF
J gene: TRBJ1-1
V gene: TRBV5-6

CDR3 protein: ASRPGAGNYGYT
J gene: TRBJ1-2
V gene: TRBV27

CDR3 protein: ASSYEGGHYEQY
J gene: TRBJ2-7
V gene: TRBV6-2/TRBV6-3

CDR3 protein: SAPTGIEAF
J gene: TRBJ1-1
V gene: TRBV20-1

CDR3 protein: ASSPTALGYT
J gene: TRBJ1-2
V gene: TRBV18

CDR3 protein: ASSSSLRNEQF
J gene: TRBJ2-1
V gene: TRBV27

CDR3 protein: ASSTSGTGISYEQY
J gene: TRBJ2-7
V gene: TRBV6-1

CDR3 protein: SALTGADNEQF
J gene: TRBJ2-1
V gene: TRBV20-1

CDR3 protein: ASGVLETQY
J gene: TRBJ2-5
V gene: TRBV7-9

CDR3 protein: ASSVAPENYEQY
J gene: TRBJ2-7
V gene: TRBV9

CDR3 protein: ASSLSGAKDTQY
J gene: TRBJ2-3
V gene: TRBV7-9

CDR3 protein: ASSSLLGETQY
J gene: TRBJ2-5
V gene: TRBV7-9

CDR3 protein: ATSRGIKDGSYEQY
J gene: TRBJ2-7
V gene: TRBV15

CDR3 protein: ASSPPGLAGKEQF
J gene: TRBJ2-1
V gene: TRBV7-6

CDR3 protein: ASSHHLILGTDTQY
J gene: TRBJ2-3
V gene: TRBV27

CDR3 protein: SVEGVSAQWNTGELF
J gene: TRBJ2-2
V gene: TRBV29-1

CDR3 protein: ASSATPGTDTQY
J gene: TRBJ2-3
V gene: TRBV6-4

CDR3 protein: ATSPGRHTEAF
J gene: TRBJ1-1
V gene: TRBV24-1